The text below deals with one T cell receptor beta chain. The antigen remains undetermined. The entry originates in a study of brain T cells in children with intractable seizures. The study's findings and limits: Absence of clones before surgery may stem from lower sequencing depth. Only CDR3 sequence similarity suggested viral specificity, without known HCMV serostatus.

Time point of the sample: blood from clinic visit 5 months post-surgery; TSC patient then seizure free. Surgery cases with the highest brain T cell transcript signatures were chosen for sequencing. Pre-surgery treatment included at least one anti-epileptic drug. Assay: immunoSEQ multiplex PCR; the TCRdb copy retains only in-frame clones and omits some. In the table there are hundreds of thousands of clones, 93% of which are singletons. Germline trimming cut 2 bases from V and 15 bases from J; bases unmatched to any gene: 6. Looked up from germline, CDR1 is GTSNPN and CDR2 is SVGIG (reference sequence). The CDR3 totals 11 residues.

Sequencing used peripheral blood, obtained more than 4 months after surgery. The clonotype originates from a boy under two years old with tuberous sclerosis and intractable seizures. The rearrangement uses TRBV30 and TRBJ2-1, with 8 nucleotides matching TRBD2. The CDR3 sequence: CAWSPGGGGFF. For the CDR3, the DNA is TGTGCCTGGAGTCCCGGGGGGGGAGGGTTCTTC.